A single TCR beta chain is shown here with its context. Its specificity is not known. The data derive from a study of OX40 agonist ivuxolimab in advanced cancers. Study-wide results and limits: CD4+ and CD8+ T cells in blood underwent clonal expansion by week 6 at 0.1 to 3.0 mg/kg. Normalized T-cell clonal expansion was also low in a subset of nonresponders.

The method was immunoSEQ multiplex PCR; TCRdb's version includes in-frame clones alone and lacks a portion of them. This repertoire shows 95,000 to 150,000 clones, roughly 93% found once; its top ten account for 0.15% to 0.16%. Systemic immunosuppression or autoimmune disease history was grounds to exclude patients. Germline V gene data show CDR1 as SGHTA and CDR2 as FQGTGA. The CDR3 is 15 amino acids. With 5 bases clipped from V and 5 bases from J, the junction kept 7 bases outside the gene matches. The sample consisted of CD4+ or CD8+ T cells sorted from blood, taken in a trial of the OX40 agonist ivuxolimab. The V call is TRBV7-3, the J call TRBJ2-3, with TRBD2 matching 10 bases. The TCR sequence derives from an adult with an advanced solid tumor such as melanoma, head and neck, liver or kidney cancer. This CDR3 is CASSLSGGAIDTQYF. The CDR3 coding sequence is TGTGCCAGCAGCCTCAGCGGGGGGGCCATAGATACGCAGTATTTT.